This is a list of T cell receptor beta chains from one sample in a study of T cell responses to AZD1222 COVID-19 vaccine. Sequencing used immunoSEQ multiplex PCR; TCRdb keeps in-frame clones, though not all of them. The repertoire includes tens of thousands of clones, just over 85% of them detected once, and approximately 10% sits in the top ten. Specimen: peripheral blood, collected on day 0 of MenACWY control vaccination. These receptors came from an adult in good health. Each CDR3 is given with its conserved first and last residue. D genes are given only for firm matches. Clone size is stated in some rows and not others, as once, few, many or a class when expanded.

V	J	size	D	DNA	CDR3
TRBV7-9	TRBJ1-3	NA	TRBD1	TGTGCCAGCAGCTTGGACAGGGGATACACCATATATTTT	CASSLDRGYTIYF
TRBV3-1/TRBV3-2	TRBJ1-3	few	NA	TGTGCCAGCAGCCAATCCCACAGGTTGGACACCATATATTTT	CASSQSHRLDTIYF
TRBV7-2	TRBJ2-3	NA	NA	TGTGCCAGCAGCTTAAGGGGGGGGGCCATCGATACGCAGTATTTT	CASSLRGGAIDTQYF
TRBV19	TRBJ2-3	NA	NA	TGTGCCAGTAGTATGGGTCGCTTGGTTAGCACAGATACGCAGTATTTT	CASSMGRLVSTDTQYF
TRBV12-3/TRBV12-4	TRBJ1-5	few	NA	TGTGCCAGCAGTTTAAGGGAGCATCAGCCCCAGCATTTT	CASSLREHQPQHF
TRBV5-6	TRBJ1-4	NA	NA	TGTGCCAGCAGCGATCCCCGACAAGGGGATGAAAAACTGTTTTTT	CASSDPRQGDEKLFF
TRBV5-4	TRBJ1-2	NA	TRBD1	TGTGCCAGCAGCTTGGCGACAGGGCTTGCCTATGGCTACACCTTC	CASSLATGLAYGYTF
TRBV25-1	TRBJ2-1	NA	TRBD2	TGTGCCAGCAGTGAATCCCTAGCGGGGTACAATGAGCAGTTCTTC	CASSESLAGYNEQFF
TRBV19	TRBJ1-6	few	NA	TGTGCCAGTAGTCCAAGGGGGGATTCACCCCTCCACTTT	CASSPRGDSPLHF
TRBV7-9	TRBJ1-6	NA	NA	TGTGCCAGCAGCCCCGGTTCCGGCCAGGCAAACTCCTATAATTCACCCCTCCACTTT	CASSPGSGQANSYNSPLHF